This entry features one T cell receptor (beta chain) sequence. Original methodology: Reference gene primer amplification yielded estimated nucleated cell counts. Only in-frame clones appear in the TCRdb table, and some are missing; sequencing was by immunoSEQ multiplex PCR. V, J and clone size were drawn from that table, and D and trimming were deduced from the DNA. Seen here are approximately 330,000 clones, around nine tenths observed once, and the top ten hold under 4.5%. From germline, CDR1 is SQVTM and CDR2 ANQGSEA. V trimming: 4 bases; J trimming: 3 bases; junction bases outside the gene matches: 8. This CDR3 spans 14 amino acids. The data were taken from a study of blood T cell repertoires in COVID-19. Across the study: Samples taken during acute and convalescent COVID-19 were collected in the United States, Italy and Spain. T cells, B-cell-depleted T cells, or PBMCs provided the cDNA or gDNA that served as material.

This TCR derives from a woman aged 50 to 60 with active or convalescent COVID-19. The sequencing input was peripheral blood. This rearrangement joins TRBV29-1 to TRBJ2-7, with TRBD2 matching 8 bases. The chain's CDR3 is CSVGSGGVIYEQYF. The CDR3 DNA reads TGCAGCGTTGGGTCCGGGGGGGTTATCTACGAGCAGTACTTC.